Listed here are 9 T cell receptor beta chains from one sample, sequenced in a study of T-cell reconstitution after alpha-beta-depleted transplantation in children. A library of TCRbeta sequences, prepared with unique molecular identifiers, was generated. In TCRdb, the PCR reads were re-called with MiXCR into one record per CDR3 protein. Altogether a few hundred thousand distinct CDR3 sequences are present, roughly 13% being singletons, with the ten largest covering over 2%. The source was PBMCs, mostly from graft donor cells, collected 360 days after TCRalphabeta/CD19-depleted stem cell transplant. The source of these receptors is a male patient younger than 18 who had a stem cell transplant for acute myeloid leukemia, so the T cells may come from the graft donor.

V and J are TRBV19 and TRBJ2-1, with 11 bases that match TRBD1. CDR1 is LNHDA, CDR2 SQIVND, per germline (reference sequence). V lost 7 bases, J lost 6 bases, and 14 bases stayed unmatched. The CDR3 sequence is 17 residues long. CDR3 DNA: TGTGCCAGTACGCTGATGGTAGGGGGGACAGGGGGCAATGAGCAGTTCTTC. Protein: CASTLMVGGTGGNEQFF. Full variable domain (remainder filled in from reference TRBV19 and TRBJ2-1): DGGITQSPKYLFRKEGQNVTLSCEQNLNHDAMYWYRQDPGQGLRLIYYSQIVNDFQKGDIAEGYSVSREKKESFPLTVTSAQKNPTAFYLCASTLMVGGTGGNEQFFGPGTRLTVL.

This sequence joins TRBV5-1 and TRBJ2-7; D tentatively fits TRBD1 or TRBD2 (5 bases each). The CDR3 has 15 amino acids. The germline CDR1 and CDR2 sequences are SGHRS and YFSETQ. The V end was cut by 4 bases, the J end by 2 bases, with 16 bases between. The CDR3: CASSPKGDGAYEQYF. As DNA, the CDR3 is TGCGCCAGCAGCCCGAAAGGGGACGGTGCCTACGAGCAGTACTTC.

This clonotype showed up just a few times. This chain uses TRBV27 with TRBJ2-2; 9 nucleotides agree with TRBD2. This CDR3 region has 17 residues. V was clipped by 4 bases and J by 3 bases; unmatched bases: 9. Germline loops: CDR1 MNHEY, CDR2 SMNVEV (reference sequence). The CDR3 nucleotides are TGTGCCAGCAGTTACTTGGCGGGAGGGCCCTACACCGGGGAGCTGTTTTTT. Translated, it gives CASSYLAGGPYTGELFF.

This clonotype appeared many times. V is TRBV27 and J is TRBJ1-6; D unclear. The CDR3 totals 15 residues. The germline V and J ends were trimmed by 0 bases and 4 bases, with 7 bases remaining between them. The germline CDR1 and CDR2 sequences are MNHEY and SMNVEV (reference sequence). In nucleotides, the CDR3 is TGTGCCAGCAGTTTATCAGGCACTTATAATTCACCCCTCCACTTT. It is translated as CASSLSGTYNSPLHF.

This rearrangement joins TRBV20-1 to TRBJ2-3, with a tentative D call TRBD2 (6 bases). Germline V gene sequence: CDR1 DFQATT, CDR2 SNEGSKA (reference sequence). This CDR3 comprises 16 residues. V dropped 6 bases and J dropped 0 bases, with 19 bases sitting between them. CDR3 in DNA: TGCAGTGCGGCGGCGACGCGGAGGGCTAGCACAGATACGCAGTATTTT. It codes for CSAAATRRASTDTQYF.

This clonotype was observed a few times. The CDR3 DNA is TGTGCCAGCAGCCAAGTAAGGGAGAAGAGAAACGAGCAGTACTTC. This gives the protein CASSQVREKRNEQYF. This rearrangement joins TRBV14 to TRBJ2-7, with D perhaps matching TRBD2 (5 bases). The CDR3 totals 15 residues. Germline V gene lookup returns CDR1 SGHDN and CDR2 FVKESK. The V end lost 1 base, the J end lost 5 bases, and 15 bases lay between the germline ends.

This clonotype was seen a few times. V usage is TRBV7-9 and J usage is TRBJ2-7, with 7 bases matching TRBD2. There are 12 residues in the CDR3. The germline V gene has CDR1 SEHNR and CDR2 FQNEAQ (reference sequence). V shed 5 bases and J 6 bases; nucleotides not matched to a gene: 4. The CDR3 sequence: CASSGLDFEQYF. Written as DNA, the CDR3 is TGTGCCAGCAGCGGACTAGATTTCGAGCAGTACTTC.

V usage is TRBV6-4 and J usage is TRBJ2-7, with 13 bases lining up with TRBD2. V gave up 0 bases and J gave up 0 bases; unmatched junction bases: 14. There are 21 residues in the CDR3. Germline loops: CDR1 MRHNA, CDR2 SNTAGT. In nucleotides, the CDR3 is TGTGCCAGCAGTGACTCGAAGAAGCCGACTAGCGGGAGGAGGGGCTCCTACGAGCAGTACTTC. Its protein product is CASSDSKKPTSGRRGSYEQYF.

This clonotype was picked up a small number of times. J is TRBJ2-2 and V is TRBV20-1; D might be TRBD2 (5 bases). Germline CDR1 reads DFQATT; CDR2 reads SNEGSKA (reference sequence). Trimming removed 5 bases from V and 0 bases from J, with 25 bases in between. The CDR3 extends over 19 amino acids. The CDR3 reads CSAPRPSPNPKTNTGELFF. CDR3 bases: TGCAGTGCTCCTCGGCCTAGCCCGAACCCAAAAACGAACACCGGGGAGCTGTTTTTT.